This T cell receptor (beta chain) was profiled in a study of cytomegalovirus exposure and HLA in healthy donors. Study as a whole: From approximately 170 million T cells, an earlier analysis saw roughly 120 million unique TCR beta sequences.

The germline gives CDR1 WSHSY, CDR2 SAAADI. The CDR3 has 13 amino acids. V was cut by 6 bases and J by 4 bases, with 10 bases left in between. Study-wide points: Reportedly, HLA-A and HLA-B alleles of most subjects were accurately predicted from TCR beta.

The PCR made use of 60 Vbeta and 13 Jbeta primers. Using immunoSEQ multiplex PCR, the repertoire was profiled, and TCRdb retains in-frame clones only, with some absent. The sample includes 150,000 or so clones, 60% to 85% of them seen just once. As concerns this clone: Its cognate antigen is unknown.

This receptor was identified in a woman aged 40-49 years in good health and CMV-seronegative. Specimen: PBMCs. The gene calls are TRBV10-2 and TRBJ1-3; D is ambiguous. The DNA of the CDR3 is TGCGCCAGCAGCGAAATTGCGGGAAACACCATATATTTT. This gives the protein CASSEIAGNTIYF.